This T cell receptor (beta chain) was retrieved from a study of T cells in Graves' hyperthyroidism and ophthalmopathy. The germline gives CDR1 MDHEN, CDR2 SYDVKM. V trimming: 3 bases; J trimming: 7 bases; junction bases outside the gene matches: 10. The CDR3 totals 15 residues. Amplification of TCR beta CDR3 regions used RNA as the template. During a first-round RT-PCR of the TCR CDR3, the HTBI primer set was used. Via MiXCR, TCRdb re-called the multiplex PCR reads, giving one row per CDR3 protein. There are hundreds of thousands of distinct CDR3 sequences in the sample; roughly 16% occur only once, and 3.5% to 4% lies in the top ten.

The chain employs TRBV28 and TRBJ2-3, with 7 bases identical to TRBD2. The specimen sequenced was blood. This receptor was identified in a woman aged 25 to 45 with Graves' hyperthyroidism. CDR3 bases: TGTGCCAGCAGTTTTTCAGGCGGGAGTGCGAATACGCAGTATTTT. This sequence encodes CASSFSGGSANTQYF.